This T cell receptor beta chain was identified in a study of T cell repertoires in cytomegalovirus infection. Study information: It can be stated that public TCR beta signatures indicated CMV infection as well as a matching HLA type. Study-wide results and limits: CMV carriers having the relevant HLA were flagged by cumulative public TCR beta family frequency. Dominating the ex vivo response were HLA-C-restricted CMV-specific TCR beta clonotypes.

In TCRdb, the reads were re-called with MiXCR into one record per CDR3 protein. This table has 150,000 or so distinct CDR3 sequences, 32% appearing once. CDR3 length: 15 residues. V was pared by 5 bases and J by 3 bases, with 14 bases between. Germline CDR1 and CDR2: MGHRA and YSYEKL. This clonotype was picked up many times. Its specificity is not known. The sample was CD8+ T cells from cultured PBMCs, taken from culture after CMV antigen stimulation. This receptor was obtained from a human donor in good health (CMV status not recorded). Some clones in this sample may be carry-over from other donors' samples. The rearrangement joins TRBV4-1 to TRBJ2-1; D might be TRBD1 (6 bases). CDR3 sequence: CASSTRQVDYNEQFF. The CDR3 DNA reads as TGCGCCAGCAGCACACGACAGGTGGACTACAATGAGCAGTTCTTC.